This TCR beta chain was identified in a study of beta chain features in type 1 diabetes. The study's findings and limits: Patients with type 1 diabetes showed fewer VDJ junction insertions and more deletions.

This clone was observed a handful of times. Its antigen remains unidentified. The study reverse transcribed the entire isolated RNA, so it sequenced expressed TCRB transcripts. The method was immunoSEQ multiplex PCR; TCRdb's version includes in-frame clones alone and lacks a portion of them. Of 350,000 to 450,000 clones listed, about 14% are singletons. The CDR3 consists of 15 residues. Germline CDR1 SNHLY, CDR2 FYNNEI. Trimming cost V 2 bases and J 3 bases, with 10 bases left between them. The chain joins TRBV2 to TRBJ2-2; TRBD1 might be the D (5 bases). This clonotype originated in a woman younger than 35 in good health. What was sequenced was naive CD4+ T cells from blood. The CDR3 reads CASSEINRHTGELFF. The CDR3 DNA sequence: TGTGCCAGCAGTGAAATTAACAGGCACACCGGGGAGCTGTTTTTT.